A selection of T cell receptor beta chains follows, all from one sample in a study of T cells in Graves' hyperthyroidism and ophthalmopathy. TCRdb reprocessed the multiplex PCR reads via MiXCR and lists one record per CDR3 protein. The repertoire consists of 500,000 to 750,000 distinct CDR3 sequences, with under 60% occurring once and the leading ten covering more than 7%. Input material: peripheral blood or thyroid tissue (not recorded which). These receptors all come from a woman in her late teens or twenties with Graves' hyperthyroidism. CDR3s include the opening cysteine and the closing phenylalanine or tryptophan. Fields, in order: J gene, V gene, clone size, D gene, CDR3 protein, CDR3 DNA. A D gene is named only where the DNA matches it firmly. Rows may omit the clone size; those that give it use once, few, many or a size class.

>TRBJ2-5|TRBV12-5|many|-
CASGWRETQYF
TGTGCTAGTGGTTGGAGGGAGACCCAGTACTTC
>TRBJ2-7|TRBV5-6|many|TRBD2
CASSPPLREGIYEQYF
TGTGCCAGCAGCCCCCCGCTGCGGGAGGGCATATACGAGCAGTACTTC
>TRBJ2-7|TRBV10-3|many|TRBD1
CAISEPDRVYEQYF
TGTGCCATCAGTGAGCCGGACAGGGTCTACGAGCAGTACTTC
>TRBJ2-7|TRBV20-1|few|TRBD1
CSAQSDRVMNEQYF
TGCAGTGCGCAATCTGACAGGGTGATGAATGAGCAGTACTTC
>TRBJ2-7|TRBV5-5|many|TRBD2
CASSLEGLAIYEQYF
TGTGCCAGCAGCTTGGAAGGACTAGCGATTTACGAGCAGTACTTC
>TRBJ1-5|TRBV7-9|-|-
CASSLTGYNEHF
TGTGCCAGCAGCCTGACGGGGTACAATGAGCATTTT
>TRBJ2-5|TRBV14|many|-
CASSQDPTRETQYF
TGTGCCAGCAGCCAAGATCCCACCCGGGAGACCCAGTACTTC
>TRBJ1-2|TRBV15|-|-
CATSSPGQPVEYGYTF
TGTGCCACCAGCAGCCCCGGACAGCCGGTGGAGTATGGCTACACCTTC
>TRBJ2-5|TRBV5-1|many|TRBD2
CASSFLLAGGPLGETQYF
TGCGCCAGCAGCTTCCTCCTAGCGGGAGGGCCCCTGGGAGAGACCCAGTACTTC
>TRBJ2-5|TRBV2|many|TRBD2
CASRGTSGRETQYF
TGCGCCAGCAGGGGGACTAGCGGGAGAGAGACCCAGTACTTC
>TRBJ2-1|TRBV7-3|few|TRBD2
CASSYAGLSNEQFF
TGTGCCAGCAGCTACGCGGGACTATCCAATGAGCAGTTCTTC
>TRBJ2-7|TRBV20-1|-|TRBD1
CSATSGTGGWTLAEQYF
TGCAGTGCCACATCCGGGACAGGGGGCTGGACCCTAGCCGAGCAGTACTTC
>TRBJ2-7|TRBV20-1|few|-
CSARATGGKDEQYF
TGCAGTGCTAGAGCGACAGGAGGGAAAGACGAGCAGTACTTC
>TRBJ2-5|TRBV11-2|few|TRBD2
CASQQREDF
TGTGCCAGCCAGCAGCGGGAGGACTTC
>TRBJ2-5|TRBV7-8|once|-
CASTRKPQETQYF
TGTGCCAGTACCCGAAAACCCCAAGAGACCCAGTACTTC
>TRBJ2-7|TRBV29-1|few|TRBD2
CSVEEGTSGSYEQYF
TGCAGCGTTGAAGAAGGGACTAGCGGATCCTACGAGCAGTACTTC
>TRBJ2-7|TRBV5-4|many|-
CASSSRLGGSDYEQYF
TGTGCCAGCAGCTCAAGACTAGGGGGTTCTGATTACGAGCAGTACTTC
>TRBJ2-5|TRBV12-3/TRBV12-4|-|-
CASSFGRVQETQYF
TGTGCCAGCAGTTTCGGCAGGGTTCAAGAGACCCAGTACTTC
>TRBJ1-2|TRBV2|-|-
CASSEPQSGYTF
TGTGCCAGCAGTGAACCACAATCTGGCTACACCTTC
>TRBJ2-5|TRBV20-1|many|-
CSARDGREETQYF
TGCAGTGCTAGAGATGGTAGGGAAGAGACCCAGTACTTC
>TRBJ2-5|TRBV15|-|-
CATSSFSETQYF
TGTGCCACCAGCAGCTTCAGTGAGACCCAGTACTTC
>TRBJ2-1|TRBV12-3/TRBV12-4|-|-
CASTPTGAGQFF
TGTGCCAGCACGCCGACCGGAGCAGGACAGTTCTTC
>TRBJ1-2|TRBV2|-|-
CASSERGVVKGYTF
TGTGCCAGCAGTGAACGGGGGGTGGTTAAAGGCTACACCTTC
>TRBJ2-2|TRBV6-5|-|TRBD2
CASSYGFAGVTGELFF
TGTGCCAGCAGTTACGGGTTTGCGGGAGTCACCGGGGAGCTGTTTTTT
>TRBJ2-1|TRBV7-6|few|TRBD2
CASSLGGRAGEQFF
TGTGCCAGCAGCTTAGGCGGGAGGGCCGGTGAGCAGTTCTTC
>TRBJ1-1|TRBV29-1|-|-
CSVAAGRPNTEAFF
TGCAGCGTTGCGGCGGGACGCCCGAACACTGAAGCTTTCTTT
>TRBJ1-5|TRBV29-1|-|-
CSVEGGGQLQHF
TGCAGCGTTGAAGGGGGTGGGCAGCTCCAGCATTTT
>TRBJ1-2|TRBV29-1|-|-
CSVSGLAGFVF
TGCAGCGTTTCGGGACTAGCGGGATTTGTCTTC
>TRBJ1-2|TRBV5-8|many|-
CASSSPREELGYGYTF
TGTGCCAGCAGCTCTCCTCGGGAAGAACTTGGCTATGGCTACACCTTC
>TRBJ2-7|TRBV29-1|many|-
CSVEDLLFHEQYF
TGCAGCGTTGAAGATCTTTTGTTCCACGAGCAGTACTTC
>TRBJ1-2|TRBV20-1|-|-
CSATITSGAIGYTF
TGCAGTGCTACCATCACTAGCGGGGCTATTGGCTACACCTTC
>TRBJ2-5|TRBV29-1|once|TRBD2
CSVEGGIAGETQYF
TGCAGCGTTGAGGGAGGGATAGCGGGAGAGACCCAGTACTTC
>TRBJ1-1|TRBV20-1|many|-
CSARELGGELYTEAFF
TGCAGTGCTAGAGAGTTGGGGGGCGAACTTTACACTGAAGCTTTCTTT
>TRBJ1-1|TRBV20-1|-|-
CSARGDGVTEAFF
TGCAGTGCTAGGGGGGATGGGGTTACTGAAGCTTTCTTT
>TRBJ2-7|TRBV6-5|many|TRBD2
CASSYLGGSSYEQYF
TGTGCCAGCAGTTACCTGGGAGGGAGCTCCTACGAGCAGTACTTC
>TRBJ1-1|TRBV4-2|few|TRBD1
CASSQRQGALAEAFF
TGTGCCAGCAGCCAAAGACAGGGGGCTTTAGCTGAAGCTTTCTTT
>TRBJ2-7|TRBV13|-|TRBD1
CASSQRDRGYEQYF
TGTGCCAGCAGCCAACGGGACAGGGGCTACGAGCAGTACTTC
>TRBJ1-5|TRBV10-3|-|-
CAITGERRNQPQHF
TGTGCCATCACTGGGGAGAGGCGCAATCAGCCCCAGCATTTT
>TRBJ2-7|TRBV12-3/TRBV12-4|many|-
CASSPFHSGEQYF
TGTGCCAGCAGCCCTTTCCACTCCGGCGAGCAGTACTTC
>TRBJ1-2|TRBV11-2|few|TRBD1
CASSSRTGGYTF
TGTGCCAGCAGCTCCCGGACAGGGGGCTACACCTTC
>TRBJ1-1|TRBV10-3|once|-
CAIRTIRAGTEAFF
TGTGCCATCAGGACGATCAGGGCTGGGACTGAAGCTTTCTTT
>TRBJ2-1|TRBV19|-|-
CASSMGNQGLNEQFF
TGTGCCAGTAGTATGGGCAACCAAGGGCTTAATGAGCAGTTCTTC